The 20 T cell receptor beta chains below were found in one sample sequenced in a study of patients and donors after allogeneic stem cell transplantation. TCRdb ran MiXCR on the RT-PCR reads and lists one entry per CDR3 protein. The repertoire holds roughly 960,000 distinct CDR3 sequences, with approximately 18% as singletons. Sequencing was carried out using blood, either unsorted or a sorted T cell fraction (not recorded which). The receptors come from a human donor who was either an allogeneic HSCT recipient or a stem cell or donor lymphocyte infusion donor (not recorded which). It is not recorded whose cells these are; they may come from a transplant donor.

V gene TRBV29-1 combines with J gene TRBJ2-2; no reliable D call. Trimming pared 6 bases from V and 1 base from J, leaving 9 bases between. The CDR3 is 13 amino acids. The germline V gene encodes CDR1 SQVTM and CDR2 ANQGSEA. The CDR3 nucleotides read TGCAGCGTAGACTCAAGGAACACCGGGGAGCTGTTTTTT. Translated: CSVDSRNTGELFF.

Here the CDR3 DNA reads TGCGCCAGCAGCTCTATAGCGGGAGGTCAGACCCAGTACTTC. This encodes CASSSIAGGQTQYF. This chain uses TRBV5-1 with TRBJ2-5; 10 bases fit TRBD2. Per germline, CDR1 SGHRS and CDR2 YFSETQ. This CDR3 is 14 amino acids long. Germline trimming cut 3 bases from V and 6 bases from J; bases unmatched to any gene: 5.

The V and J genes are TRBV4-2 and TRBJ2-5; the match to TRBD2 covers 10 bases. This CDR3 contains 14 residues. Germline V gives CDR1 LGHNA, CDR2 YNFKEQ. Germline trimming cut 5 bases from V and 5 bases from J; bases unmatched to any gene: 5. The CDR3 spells CASSSAGGEETQYF. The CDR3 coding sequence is TGTGCCAGCAGCTCAGCGGGGGGGGAGGAGACCCAGTACTTC.

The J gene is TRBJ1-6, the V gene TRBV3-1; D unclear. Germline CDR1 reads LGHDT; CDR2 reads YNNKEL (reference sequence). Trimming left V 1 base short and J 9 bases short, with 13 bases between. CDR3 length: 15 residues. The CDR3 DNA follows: TGTGCCAGCAGCCAAGCAAGGGCAAGGACTTCACCCCTCCACTTT. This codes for CASSQARARTSPLHF.

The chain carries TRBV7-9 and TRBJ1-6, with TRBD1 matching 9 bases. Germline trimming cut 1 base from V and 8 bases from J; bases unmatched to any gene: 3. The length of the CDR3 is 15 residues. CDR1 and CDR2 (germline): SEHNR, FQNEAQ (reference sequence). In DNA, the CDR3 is TGTGCCAGCAGCTTAGGGACAGGGGTACATTCACCCCTCCACTTT. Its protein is CASSLGTGVHSPLHF. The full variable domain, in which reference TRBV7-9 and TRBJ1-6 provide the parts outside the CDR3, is DTGVSQNPRHKITKRGQNVTFRCDPISEHNRLYWYRQTLGQGPEFLTYFQNEAQLEKSRLLSDRFSAERPKGSFSTLEIQRTEQGDSAMYLCASSLGTGVHSPLHFGNGTRLTVT.

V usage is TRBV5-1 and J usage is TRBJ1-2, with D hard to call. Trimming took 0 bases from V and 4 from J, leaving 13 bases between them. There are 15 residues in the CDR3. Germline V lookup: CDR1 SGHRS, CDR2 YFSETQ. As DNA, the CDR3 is TGCGCCAGCAGCTTGGGTCGAATGAGGATCTATGGCTACACCTTC. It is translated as CASSLGRMRIYGYTF.

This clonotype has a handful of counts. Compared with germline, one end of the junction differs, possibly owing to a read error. CDR3 in amino acids: CASSQDQATYYQSQHF. The CDR3, as DNA: TGTGCCAGCAGCCAAGATCAGGCTACCTACTATCAGTCCCAGCATTTT. The V and J genes are TRBV4-2 and TRBJ1-5, with unresolved D. The CDR3 runs 16 residues. Germline CDR1 is LGHNA and CDR2 is YNFKEQ.

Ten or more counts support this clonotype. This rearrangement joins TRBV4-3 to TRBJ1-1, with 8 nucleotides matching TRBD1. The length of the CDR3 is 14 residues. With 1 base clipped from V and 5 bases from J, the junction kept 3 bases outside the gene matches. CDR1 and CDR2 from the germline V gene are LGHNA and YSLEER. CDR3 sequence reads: CASSQVTGGTEAFF. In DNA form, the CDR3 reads TGCGCCAGCAGCCAAGTAACAGGGGGGACTGAAGCTTTCTTT.

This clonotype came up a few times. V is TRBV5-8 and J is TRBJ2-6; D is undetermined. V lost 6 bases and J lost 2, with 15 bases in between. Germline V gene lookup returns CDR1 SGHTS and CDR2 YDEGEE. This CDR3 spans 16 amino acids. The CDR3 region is CASTHGTKPGANVLTF. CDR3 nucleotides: TGTGCCAGCACCCACGGAACTAAACCTGGGGCCAACGTCCTGACTTTC.

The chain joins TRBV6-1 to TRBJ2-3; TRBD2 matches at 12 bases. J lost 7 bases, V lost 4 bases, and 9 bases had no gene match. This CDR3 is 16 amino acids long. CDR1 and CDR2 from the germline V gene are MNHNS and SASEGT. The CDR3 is CASSATTSGSLNTQYF. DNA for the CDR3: TGTGCCAGCAGTGCAACGACTAGCGGGAGCTTAAATACGCAGTATTTT.

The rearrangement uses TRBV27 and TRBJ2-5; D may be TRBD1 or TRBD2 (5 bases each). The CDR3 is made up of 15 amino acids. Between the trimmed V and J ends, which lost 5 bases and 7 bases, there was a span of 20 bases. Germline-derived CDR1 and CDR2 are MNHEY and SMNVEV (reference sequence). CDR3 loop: CASSAAGTRRVTQYF. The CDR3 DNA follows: TGTGCCAGCAGTGCGGCCGGGACCCGAAGGGTGACCCAGTACTTC.

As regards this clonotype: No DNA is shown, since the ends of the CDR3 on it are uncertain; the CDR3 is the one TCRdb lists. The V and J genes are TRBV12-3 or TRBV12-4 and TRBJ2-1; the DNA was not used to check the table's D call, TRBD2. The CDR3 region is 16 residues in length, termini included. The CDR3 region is CASIFGPAGGINEQFF.

In DNA form, the CDR3 reads TGCAGTGCTCGGGGAGGGGGCCGCGCAGATACGCAGTATTTT. Protein product: CSARGGGRADTQYF. The V gene is TRBV20-1, the J gene TRBJ2-3; perhaps D is TRBD1 or TRBD2 (7 bases each). Germline assignment: CDR1 DFQATT and CDR2 SNEGSKA (reference sequence). Trimming took 5 bases from V and 4 from J, leaving 16 bases between them. The CDR3 is made up of 14 amino acids.

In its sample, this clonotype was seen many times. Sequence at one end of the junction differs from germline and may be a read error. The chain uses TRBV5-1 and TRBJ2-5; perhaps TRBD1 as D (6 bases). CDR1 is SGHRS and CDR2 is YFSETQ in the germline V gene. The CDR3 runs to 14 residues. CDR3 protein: CASSLGAGQETQYF. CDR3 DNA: TGTGCCAGCAGCTTGGGTGCAGGACAGGAGACCCAGTACTTC. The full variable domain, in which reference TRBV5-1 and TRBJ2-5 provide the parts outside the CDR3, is KAGVTQTPRYLIKTRGQQVTLSCSPISGHRSVSWYQQTPGQGLQFLFEYFSETQRNKGNFPGRFSGRQFSNSRSEMNVSTLELGDSALYLCASSLGAGQETQYFGPGTRLLVL.

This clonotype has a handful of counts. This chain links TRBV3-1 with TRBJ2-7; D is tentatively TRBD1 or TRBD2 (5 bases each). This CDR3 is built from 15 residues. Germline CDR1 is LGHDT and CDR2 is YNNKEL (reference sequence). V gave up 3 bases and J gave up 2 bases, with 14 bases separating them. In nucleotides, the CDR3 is TGTGCCAGCAGCCACAACCCGGGACCTCCCTACGAGCAGTACTTC. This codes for CASSHNPGPPYEQYF.

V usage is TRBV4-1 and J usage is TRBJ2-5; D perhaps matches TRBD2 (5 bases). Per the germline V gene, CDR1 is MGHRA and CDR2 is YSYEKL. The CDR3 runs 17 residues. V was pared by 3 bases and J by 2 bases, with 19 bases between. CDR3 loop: CASSQVFGGRTQETQYF. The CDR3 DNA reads TGCGCCAGCAGCCAGGTATTCGGAGGACGTACTCAAGAGACCCAGTACTTC.

For the CDR3, the DNA is TGTGCCAGTAGTATAGATCCCTCAGGAGGCTACACCTTC. Amino acids: CASSIDPSGGYTF. V gene TRBV19 combines with J gene TRBJ1-2; D gene uncertain. The CDR3 extends over 13 amino acids. Looked up from germline, CDR1 is LNHDA and CDR2 is SQIVND (reference sequence). V lost 0 bases, J lost 8 bases, and 10 bases lay in between.

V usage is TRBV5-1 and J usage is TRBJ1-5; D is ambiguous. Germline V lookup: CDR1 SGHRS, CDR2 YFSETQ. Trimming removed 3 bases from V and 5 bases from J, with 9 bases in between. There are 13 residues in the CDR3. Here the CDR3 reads CASSSVGDQPQHF. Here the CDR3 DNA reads TGCGCCAGCAGCTCGGTCGGAGATCAGCCCCAGCATTTT.

The CDR3 loop is CASRRAGVSPLHF. CDR3 coding DNA: TGTGCCAGCAGACGGGCAGGGGTGTCACCCCTCCACTTT. The V and J genes are TRBV25-1 and TRBJ1-6, with TRBD1 as a possible D gene (6 bases). Germline-derived CDR1 and CDR2 are MGHDK and SYGVNS. The V end was cut by 6 bases, the J end by 10 bases, with 13 bases between. This CDR3 has 13 amino acids. Full variable domain (rest looked up from reference TRBV25-1 and TRBJ1-6): EADIYQTPRYLVIGTGKKITLECSQTMGHDKMYWYQQDPGMELHLIHYSYGVNSTEKGDLSSESTVSRIRTEHFPLTLESARPSHTSQYLCASRRAGVSPLHFGNGTRLTVT.

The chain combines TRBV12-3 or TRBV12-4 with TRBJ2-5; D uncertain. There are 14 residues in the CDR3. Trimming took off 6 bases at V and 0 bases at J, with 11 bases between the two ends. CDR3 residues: CASRHGRNQETQYF. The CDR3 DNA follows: TGTGCCAGCAGACACGGACGAAACCAAGAGACCCAGTACTTC.